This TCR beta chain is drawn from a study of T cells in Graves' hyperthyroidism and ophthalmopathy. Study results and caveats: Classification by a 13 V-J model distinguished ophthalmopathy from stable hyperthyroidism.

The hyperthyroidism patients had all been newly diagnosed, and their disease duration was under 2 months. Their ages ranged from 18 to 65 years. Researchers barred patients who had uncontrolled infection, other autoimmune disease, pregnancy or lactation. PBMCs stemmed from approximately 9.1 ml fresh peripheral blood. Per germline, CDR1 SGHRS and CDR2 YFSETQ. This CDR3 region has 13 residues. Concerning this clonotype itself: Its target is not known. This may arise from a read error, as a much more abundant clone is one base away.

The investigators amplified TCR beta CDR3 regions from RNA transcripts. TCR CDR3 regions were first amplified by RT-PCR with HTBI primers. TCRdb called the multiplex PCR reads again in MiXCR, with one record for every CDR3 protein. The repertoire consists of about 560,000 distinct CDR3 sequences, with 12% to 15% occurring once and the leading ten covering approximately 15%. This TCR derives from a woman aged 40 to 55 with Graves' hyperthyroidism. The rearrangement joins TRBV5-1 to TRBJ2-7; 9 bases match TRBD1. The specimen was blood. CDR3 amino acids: CVSDAGTGYEQYF. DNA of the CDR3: TGCGTCAGCGACGCCGGGACAGGGTACGAGCAGTACTTC.